A selection of T cell receptor beta chains follows, all from one sample in a study of T cells expressing NK-cell markers. TCRdb reanalyzed the 5' RACE reads, giving one entry per CDR3 protein sequence and no DNA. The table lists roughly 390,000 distinct CDR3 sequences. Sequenced: blood T cells: a sorted CD56 or NKG2C T cell subset, CD4+ or CD8+ T cells, or bulk PBMC T cells (not recorded which). The receptors come from a woman between 50 and 59 years old in good health. CDR3s include the opening cysteine and the closing phenylalanine or tryptophan.

v_gene	j_gene	CDR3aa
TRBV27	TRBJ2-5	CASREQGRAETQYF
TRBV27	TRBJ2-7	CASSRTLSSYEQYF
TRBV5-1	TRBJ2-5	CASSPPLLAGAGETQYF
TRBV27	TRBJ2-3	CASSPGGLPADTQYF
TRBV12-3/TRBV12-4	TRBJ2-6	CASSLGSSLSGANVLTF
TRBV29-1	TRBJ2-2	CSAGQINTGELFF
TRBV4-1	TRBJ2-3	CASSQEGSGSTDTQYF
TRBV12-3/TRBV12-4	TRBJ2-1	CASNPVGGTINEQFF
TRBV7-9	TRBJ2-1	CASSLPYSGPIHNEQFF
TRBV6-1	TRBJ2-5	CASSSGTGVRQETQYF
TRBV5-1	TRBJ2-1	CASSFRGEYNEQFF
TRBV6-4	TRBJ1-1	CASSTNPNTEAFF
TRBV7-2	TRBJ2-5	CASSLVGGLQETQYF
TRBV28	TRBJ1-4	CASSLGLGGLDEKLFF
TRBV27	TRBJ2-3	CASSRGAGAYTDTQYF
TRBV29-1	TRBJ2-1	CSATGLAQNEQFF
TRBV2	TRBJ1-1	CASKSDRDTEAFF
TRBV5-6	TRBJ2-7	CASSLEGGNEQYF
TRBV12-3/TRBV12-4	TRBJ1-5	CASSFHQGIQGNQPQHF
TRBV6-5	TRBJ1-3	CASSYGPSSGNTIYF
TRBV5-6	TRBJ1-6	CASSLRRNSPLHF
TRBV24-1	TRBJ2-1	CATSDLQGTHYNEQFF
TRBV6-1	TRBJ2-5	CASSDWALAAQYF
TRBV7-9	TRBJ2-3	CASRPKLAGETDTQYF
TRBV9	TRBJ1-5	CASSVAIGEPQHF
TRBV9	TRBJ2-2	CASSPRGTETVGELFF
TRBV28	TRBJ2-1	CASRLGGDYNEQFF